A single sample gave rise to the 30 T cell receptor beta chains below, sequenced in a study of glioma-infiltrating T cells after dendritic cell vaccination. Data came from immunoSEQ multiplex PCR; TCRdb stores just in-frame clones and leaves some out. Found here are roughly 100,000 clones, roughly 76% of them singletons; the top ten hold about 12%. The specimen was blood, collected before dendritic cell vaccination. These receptors came from a human donor with glioblastoma.

The V and J genes are TRBV13 and TRBJ1-2; 8 bases match TRBD1. This CDR3 has 14 residues. Germline V CDR1 and CDR2: PRHDT, FYEKMQ (reference sequence). Trimming at V came to 7 bases and at J to 4 bases, leaving 8 bases not matched to a gene. This CDR3 reads CASTQNRGIYGYTF. The CDR3, as DNA: TGTGCCAGCACTCAAAACAGGGGGATCTATGGCTACACCTTC.

This clone showed up many times. The chain is built from TRBV5-4 and TRBJ2-1, with a possible D match to TRBD2 (6 bases). The germline V gene has CDR1 SGHNT and CDR2 YYREEE (reference sequence). The CDR3 is 13 amino acids. Deletions cut 10 bases from V and 7 bases from J, with 18 bases between. CDR3 coding DNA: TGTGCCTTCCGAGTCGGGGGAAAGAATGAGCAGTTCTTC. Protein sequence: CAFRVGGKNEQFF.

The chain uses TRBV7-9 and TRBJ2-2; 8 bases map to TRBD1. Germline loops: CDR1 SEHNR, CDR2 FQNEAQ (reference sequence). This CDR3 spans 15 amino acids. The V gene end was trimmed by 8 bases and the J gene end by 0 bases; junction bases not matched to a gene: 5. In DNA form, the CDR3 reads TGTGCCAGCCAATCGGGACAGGCGAACACCGGGGAGCTGTTTTTT. It encodes CASQSGQANTGELFF.

CDR3 residues: CASRTGLDEQYF. In nucleotides, the CDR3 is TGTGCCAGCAGAACAGGGTTGGACGAGCAGTACTTC. The chain employs TRBV27 and TRBJ2-5, with D tentatively TRBD1 (6 bases). The J call may be incorrect, as the DNA end agrees better with TRBJ2-7. The CDR3 has 12 amino acids. CDR1 is MNHEY and CDR2 is SMNVEV in the germline V gene (reference sequence).

The chain links TRBV7-6 to TRBJ2-1, with D maybe TRBD1 (5 bases). CDR3 length: 13 amino acids. From germline, CDR1 is SGHVS and CDR2 FNYEAQ. Trimming pared 5 bases from V and 7 bases from J, leaving 12 bases between. The CDR3 DNA is TGTGCCAGCAGCCCAGGGCCGGCTAATGAGCAGTTCTTC. Translated: CASSPGPANEQFF. Variable domain in full (rest from reference TRBV7-6 and TRBJ2-1): GAGVSQSPRYKVTKRGQDVALRCDPISGHVSLYWYRQALGQGPEFLTYFNYEAQQDKSGLPNDRFSAERPEGSISTLTIQRTEQRDSAMYRCASSPGPANEQFFGPGTRLTVL.

V and J are TRBV19 and TRBJ2-2; D possibly corresponds to TRBD1 (5 bases). Germline assignment: CDR1 LNHDA and CDR2 SQIVND (reference sequence). CDR3 size: 15 residues. V was cut by 7 bases and J by 0 bases, with 12 bases left in between. Here the CDR3 reads CASTVTDSNTGELFF. The CDR3 bases are TGTGCCAGTACCGTGACAGATTCGAACACCGGGGAGCTGTTTTTT.

The genes are TRBV30 and TRBJ2-2; 8 bases fit TRBD2. The CDR3 spans 16 residues. V lost 0 bases and J lost 6; bases outside the gene matches: 9. The germline V gene has CDR1 GTSNPN and CDR2 SVGIG (reference sequence). The CDR3 region is CAWSVPWRGEAGELFF. For the CDR3, the DNA is TGTGCCTGGAGTGTACCTTGGCGGGGGGAGGCCGGGGAGCTGTTTTTT.

This CDR3 is CAYRSPGYEQYF. Here the CDR3 DNA reads TGTGCCTATAGAAGCCCGGGTTACGAGCAGTACTTC. This sequence joins TRBV6-1 and TRBJ2-7, with D unresolved. V lost 11 bases to trimming and J lost 4 bases, with 15 bases between them. Per germline, CDR1 MNHNS and CDR2 SASEGT. The CDR3 totals 12 residues.

V and J are TRBV18 and TRBJ1-6; 9 positions agree with TRBD1. This CDR3 comprises 16 residues. Trimming took 4 bases from V and 4 from J; bases not matched to a gene: 5. CDR1 KGHSH and CDR2 LQKENI come from the germline V gene. The CDR3 here is CASSRPDRGYNSPLHF. In DNA, the CDR3 is TGTGCCAGCTCACGCCCGGACAGGGGATATAATTCACCCCTCCACTTT.

CDR3 sequence: CASSLRGGADSPLHF. The CDR3 DNA reads as TGTGCCAGCAGCTTACGTGGGGGCGCCGATTCACCCCTCCACTTT. The rearrangement uses TRBV7-8 and TRBJ1-6; D may be TRBD1 (6 bases). V gave up 2 bases and J gave up 8 bases, with 13 bases separating them. CDR1 is SGHVS and CDR2 is FQNEAQ in the germline V gene. The CDR3 length is 15 residues.

There are a few counts of this clone. The CDR3 spells CASPRAGSYQITGELFF. The CDR3 DNA reads TGTGCCAGCCCCCGGGCGGGGTCCTATCAGATCACCGGGGAGCTGTTTTTT. The gene calls are TRBV7-9 and TRBJ2-2; the D gene is possibly TRBD2 (6 bases). Deletions cut 8 bases from V and 4 bases from J, with 23 bases between. The V gene's germline CDR1 is SEHNR and CDR2 FQNEAQ (reference sequence). The CDR3 has 17 amino acids.

V and J are TRBV29-1 and TRBJ1-5; D perhaps matches TRBD1 (5 bases). CDR1 is SQVTM, CDR2 ANQGSEA, per germline. The CDR3 is made up of 12 amino acids. The V end was cut by 0 bases, the J end by 9 bases, with 9 bases between. The DNA for the CDR3 is TGCAGCGTTGAAGAGCCCGGGGGGCCCCAGCATTTT. The encoded protein is CSVEEPGGPQHF.

The V gene is TRBV10-2, the J gene TRBJ2-5, with 14 bases identical to TRBD2. Germline CDR1 is WSHSY and CDR2 is SAAADI. After removal of 6 bases from V and 5 bases from J, the junction contained 5 bases not matched to a gene. This CDR3 is built from 15 residues. In DNA form, the CDR3 reads TGCGCCAGCAGGAAAGGACTAGCGGGGGGTGAGACCCAGTACTTC. Translation: CASRKGLAGGETQYF.

V gene TRBV29-1 combines with J gene TRBJ2-7; 10 bases are shared with TRBD1. The germline gives CDR1 SQVTM, CDR2 ANQGSEA. Trimming at V came to 7 bases and at J to 5 bases, leaving 8 bases not matched to a gene. CDR3 size: 13 residues. The DNA for the CDR3 is TGCAGCGCCCTTCCCGGGACAGGGGACGAGCAGTACTTC. Its protein product is CSALPGTGDEQYF.

In this sample, this clone turned up a few times. The V and J genes are TRBV19 and TRBJ1-1, with D unclear. V was cut by 5 bases and J by 4 bases, with 11 bases left in between. Germline V gene data show CDR1 as LNHDA and CDR2 as SQIVND (reference sequence). This CDR3 has 13 residues. The CDR3 loop is CASSPPFGTEAFF. CDR3 DNA sequence: TGTGCCAGTAGTCCGCCATTCGGCACTGAAGCTTTCTTT.

This chain uses TRBV19 with TRBJ1-5; a possible D gene is TRBD1 (6 bases). CDR3 size: 17 residues. Germline loops: CDR1 LNHDA, CDR2 SQIVND (reference sequence). The ends were cut back, 7 bases at V and 2 bases at J, with 21 bases in the middle. The CDR3 DNA follows: TGTGCCAGTACTTCATTACCCAGGGGCTTGGGCAATCAGCCCCAGCATTTT. It translates to CASTSLPRGLGNQPQHF.

V is TRBV18 and J is TRBJ1-2, with D hard to call. The CDR3 is made up of 16 amino acids. V was cut by 3 bases and J by 0 bases, with 14 bases left in between. Germline V CDR1 and CDR2: KGHSH, LQKENI. The CDR3 DNA reads TGTGCCAGCTCACCTCGAACAGCCAATACTAACTATGGCTACACCTTC. Its translation is CASSPRTANTNYGYTF.

V and J are TRBV11-3 and TRBJ2-1, with a tentative D call TRBD2 (5 bases). CDR1 and CDR2 from the germline V gene are SGHNT and YENEEA. The CDR3 has 12 amino acids. V lost 5 bases to trimming and J lost 8 bases, with 10 bases between them. CDR3 loop: CASSQDSDEQFF. CDR3 nucleotides: TGTGCCAGCAGCCAGGACTCTGATGAGCAGTTCTTC. The entire variable domain, with the rest obtained from reference TRBV11-3 and TRBJ2-1, is as follows: EAGVVQSPRYKIIEKKQPVAFWCNPISGHNTLYWYLQNLGQGPELLIRYENEEAVDDSQLPKDRFSAERLKGVDSTLKIQPAELGDSAVYLCASSQDSDEQFFGPGTRLTVL.

The chain recombines TRBV7-8 with TRBJ1-2; weak D call: TRBD1 (5 bases). The length of the CDR3 is 13 residues. Germline CDR1 is SGHVS and CDR2 is FQNEAQ. Trimming pared 8 bases from V and 4 bases from J, leaving 14 bases between. CDR3 region: CASGRAGPYGYTF. In DNA, the CDR3 is TGTGCCAGCGGTCGGGCAGGGCCCTATGGCTACACCTTC.

The chain employs TRBV5-1 and TRBJ1-2; D gene ambiguous. Trimming pared 3 bases from V and 7 bases from J, leaving 7 bases between. Germline-derived CDR1 and CDR2 are SGHRS and YFSETQ. This CDR3 contains 11 residues. Written as DNA, the CDR3 is TGCGCCAGCAGCTCCGCGGGTGGCTACACCTTC. This sequence encodes CASSSAGGYTF.

V gene TRBV6-6 combines with J gene TRBJ1-1; tentative D call: TRBD1 (6 bases). CDR1 is MNHNY, CDR2 SVGAGI, per germline (reference sequence). This CDR3 is 13 amino acids long. V lost 7 bases to trimming and J lost 7 bases, with 16 bases between them. CDR3 residues: CASIKEGGFEAFF. As DNA, the CDR3 is TGTGCCAGCATTAAAGAAGGGGGATTTGAAGCTTTCTTT.

The genes are TRBV5-1 and TRBJ1-1; 8 nucleotides line up with TRBD1. V dropped 4 bases and J dropped 0; count of bases not matched to a gene: 8. There are 16 residues in the CDR3. In germline, CDR1 is SGHRS, CDR2 YFSETQ. In DNA, the CDR3 is TGCGCCAGCAGCGGGAACAGGGGGATTCTGAACACTGAAGCTTTCTTT. Translating gives CASSGNRGILNTEAFF. The complete variable domain, with remaining parts taken from reference TRBV5-1 and TRBJ1-1, reads KAGVTQTPRYLIKTRGQQVTLSCSPISGHRSVSWYQQTPGQGLQFLFEYFSETQRNKGNFPGRFSGRQFSNSRSEMNVSTLELGDSALYLCASSGNRGILNTEAFFGQGTRLTVV.

This chain connects TRBV7-2 to TRBJ1-4; D unresolved. Germline V CDR1 and CDR2: SGHTA, FQGNSA. Trimming left V 1 base short and J 3 bases short, with 6 bases between. The CDR3 totals 14 residues. The CDR3 nucleotides are TGTGCCAGCAGCTTAGGGCCATCTAATGAAAAACTGTTTTTT. As protein: CASSLGPSNEKLFF.

J is TRBJ2-2 and V is TRBV5-1; the match to TRBD1 covers 9 bases. V was pared by 4 bases and J by 1 base, with 2 bases of the junction left unmatched. The CDR3 spans 15 residues. Germline values: CDR1 SGHRS, CDR2 YFSETQ. CDR3 bases: TGCGCCAGCAGCATGGGACAGGGGAACACCGGGGAGCTGTTTTTT. It codes for CASSMGQGNTGELFF.

The V and J genes are TRBV5-1 and TRBJ2-7, with D perhaps TRBD2 (5 bases). The CDR3 contains 12 residues. The V end was cut by 7 bases, the J end by 3 bases, with 11 bases between. CDR1 is SGHRS, CDR2 YFSETQ, per germline. This CDR3 reads CASSTGYYEQYF. The CDR3 DNA follows: TGCGCCAGCTCTACGGGATACTACGAGCAGTACTTC. The whole variable domain, remainder taken from reference TRBV5-1 and TRBJ2-7, is KAGVTQTPRYLIKTRGQQVTLSCSPISGHRSVSWYQQTPGQGLQFLFEYFSETQRNKGNFPGRFSGRQFSNSRSEMNVSTLELGDSALYLCASSTGYYEQYFGPGTRLTVT.

This chain links TRBV25-1 with TRBJ2-5; D may be TRBD2 (7 bases). Per germline, CDR1 MGHDK and CDR2 SYGVNS. The CDR3 covers 15 residues. V lost 5 bases and J 4 bases, leaving 17 bases between the germline ends. CDR3 sequence: CASSPPRGGGETQYF. CDR3 sequence (DNA): TGTGCCAGCAGTCCTCCAAGGGGGGGAGGAGAGACCCAGTACTTC.

V gene TRBV27 combines with J gene TRBJ1-4, with D possibly being TRBD1 (6 bases). From germline, CDR1 is MNHEY and CDR2 SMNVEV (reference sequence). The ends were cut back, 5 bases at V and 4 bases at J, with 14 bases in the middle. This CDR3 has 15 amino acids. CDR3 coding DNA: TGTGCCAGCAGTGAACAGGGAGAGGTTAATGAAAAACTGTTTTTT. Translating it yields CASSEQGEVNEKLFF.

The chain links TRBV7-9 to TRBJ2-2; 7 bases are shared with TRBD1. CDR1 and CDR2 (germline): SEHNR, FQNEAQ (reference sequence). The J segment lost 5 bases and the V segment lost 4 bases, leaving 7 bases of the junction unmatched. The CDR3 totals 15 residues. DNA of the CDR3: TGTGCCAGCAGCTCAACAGGGGTTCGGACCGGGGAGCTGTTTTTT. It is translated as CASSSTGVRTGELFF.

The V call is TRBV2, the J call TRBJ1-2, with TRBD1 matching over 7 bases. J was trimmed by 6 bases and V by 4 bases; bases with no gene match: 8. In germline, CDR1 is SNHLY, CDR2 FYNNEI. CDR3 length: 14 residues. CDR3 region: CASSGWQGEDGYTF. The CDR3 DNA is TGTGCCAGCAGTGGGTGGCAGGGGGAAGATGGCTACACCTTC. Together with reference TRBV2 and TRBJ1-2, the CDR3 gives the full variable domain: EPEVTQTPSHQVTQMGQEVILRCVPISNHLYFYWYRQILGQKVEFLVSFYNNEISEKSEIFDDQFSVERPDGSNFTLKIRSTKLEDSAMYFCASSGWQGEDGYTFGSGTRLTVV.

The chain joins TRBV10-1 to TRBJ1-1, with 8 bases identical to TRBD1. Germline V gene data show CDR1 as WNHNN and CDR2 as SYGVQD (reference sequence). CDR3 length: 15 residues. J gave up 5 bases and V 0 bases, and 5 bases lay outside the gene matches. The CDR3 DNA follows: TGCGCCAGCAGTGAGTCGTCAGGGGGCAGAACTGAAGCTTTCTTT. Translated, it gives CASSESSGGRTEAFF.